This T cell receptor beta chain was identified in a study of cytomegalovirus exposure and HLA in healthy donors. Study findings and constraints: TCR beta sequences numbering roughly 18,000 were associated with HLA alleles at 0.05 false discovery rate in a later analysis. Some public TCRs appeared in many individuals, while most sequences were rare. Segments of the TCR beta V type were, in most cases, productive about 87% or about 30% of the time in an earlier analysis.

The CDR3 totals 14 residues. Germline V gives CDR1 MNHNY, CDR2 SVGAGI (reference sequence). After removal of 2 bases from V and 14 bases from J, the junction contained 11 bases not matched to a gene. PCR employed 60 Vbeta and 13 Jbeta primers. Only in-frame clones appear in the TCRdb table, and some are missing; sequencing was by immunoSEQ multiplex PCR. The sample carries approximately 74,000 clones, about 80% recorded once. As concerns this clone: Its matching antigen is unknown.

Nominal health characterized the donors when sampled, though unrecorded immune exposures were likely. The sequenced sample consisted of PBMCs. V gene TRBV6-6 combines with J gene TRBJ1-4, with TRBD1 identical over 7 bases. The origin of this receptor is a man aged 60 to 75 in good health and CMV-seropositive. CDR3 nucleotides: TGTGCCAGCAGTTACCCTACAGGGGCGGGGTGGCTGTTTTTT. It codes for CASSYPTGAGWLFF.